A single sample is the source of the 16 T cell receptor beta chains below, sequenced in a study of blood T cell repertoires in COVID-19. Profiled with immunoSEQ multiplex PCR; TCRdb holds only in-frame clones, not every one. The table includes 250,000 to 350,000 clones, roughly 86% detected once. Sequenced sample: peripheral blood. These receptors came from a woman in her 50s who had recovered from COVID-19.

This clone occurred a few times. The chain combines TRBV19 with TRBJ1-3; 11 positions match TRBD1. The germline V gene encodes CDR1 LNHDA and CDR2 SQIVND (reference sequence). Germline trimming cut 5 bases from V and 5 bases from J; bases unmatched to any gene: 5. The CDR3 has 15 residues. CDR3 coding DNA: TGTGCCAGTAGTGCCGGACAGGGGGCGAGAAACACCATATATTTT. Its translation: CASSAGQGARNTIYF.

The rearrangement uses TRBV6-2 or TRBV6-3 and TRBJ2-7, with 9 positions matching TRBD1. The CDR3 consists of 21 residues. Trimming cost V 1 base and J 3 bases; bases outside gene matches: 22. Germline loops: CDR1 MNHEY, CDR2 SVGEGT. CDR3 amino acids: CASSYFYSPGQGITPYYEQYF. The CDR3 DNA is TGTGCCAGCAGTTACTTTTATTCGCCGGGACAGGGAATAACCCCCTACTACGAGCAGTACTTC.

This rearrangement joins TRBV28 to TRBJ2-1, with 10 nucleotides matching TRBD2. Germline V gene data show CDR1 as MDHEN and CDR2 as SYDVKM. With 7 bases clipped from V and 6 bases from J, the junction kept 0 bases outside the gene matches. The CDR3 loop spans 12 amino acids. The CDR3 loop is CASTSGSNEQFF. Here the CDR3 DNA reads TGTGCCAGCACTAGCGGGAGCAATGAGCAGTTCTTC.

The chain joins TRBV3-1 (or the pseudogene TRBV3-2) to TRBJ2-5; D is possibly TRBD2 (5 bases). The ends were cut back, 0 bases at V and 3 bases at J, with 14 bases in the middle. From germline, CDR1 is LGHDT and CDR2 YNNKEL (reference sequence). The CDR3 contains 16 residues. CDR3 sequence (DNA): TGTGCCAGCAGCCAAGATAGGACTGACGATGAAGAGACCCAGTACTTC. Translated, it gives CASSQDRTDDEETQYF.

The gene calls are TRBV4-1 and TRBJ2-7, with 7 bases fitting TRBD2. The V gene end was trimmed by 1 base and the J gene end by 3 bases; junction bases not matched to a gene: 6. In germline, CDR1 is MGHRA, CDR2 YSYEKL. The CDR3 consists of 15 residues. CDR3 amino acids: CASSQGRGEFYEQYF. As DNA, the CDR3 is TGCGCCAGCAGCCAAGGACGGGGGGAGTTCTACGAGCAGTACTTC.

Notes on this clone: Other DNA sequences in this specimen translate into the identical CDR3. The chain carries TRBV5-5 and TRBJ1-1; no clear D. Trimming left V 0 bases short and J 0 bases short, with 6 bases between. Germline V gene data show CDR1 as SGHKS and CDR2 as YYEKEE (reference sequence). This CDR3 is built from 14 residues. DNA for the CDR3: TGTGCCAGCAGCTTGGGCGGTTTGAACACTGAAGCTTTCTTT. This encodes CASSLGGLNTEAFF.

The chain carries TRBV3-1 (or the pseudogene TRBV3-2) and TRBJ1-2; D unresolved. The CDR3 runs to 15 residues. Germline assignment: CDR1 LGHDT and CDR2 YNNKEL (reference sequence). The germline V and J ends were trimmed by 0 bases and 4 bases, with 12 bases remaining between them. The CDR3 spells CASSQDGVRGYGYTF. The CDR3 nucleotides read TGTGCCAGCAGCCAAGATGGTGTCAGAGGCTATGGCTACACCTTC.

This clone was observed once. The genes are TRBV6-5 and TRBJ1-1, with D perhaps TRBD1 (6 bases). The CDR3 has 15 residues. V lost 6 bases and J 5 bases, leaving 19 bases between the germline ends. Germline V gene sequence: CDR1 MNHEY, CDR2 SVGAGI. The CDR3 coding sequence is TGTGCCAGCAGCTCCCTTGGCGGGGGGCAAACTGAAGCTTTCTTT. It is translated as CASSSLGGGQTEAFF.

The chain joins TRBV19 to TRBJ1-1; TRBD1 matches 11 bases. The CDR3 consists of 17 residues. V shed 5 bases, J shed 1 base, and the junction held 9 bases outside the gene matches. CDR1 and CDR2 from the germline V gene are LNHDA and SQIVND (reference sequence). CDR3 in DNA: TGTGCCAGTAGTGGAGGACAGGGGGCGAGGGGGAACACTGAAGCTTTCTTT. Encoded protein: CASSGGQGARGNTEAFF.

The chain carries TRBV5-4 and TRBJ1-1; 12 bases are shared with TRBD1. Germline CDR1 SGHNT, CDR2 YYREEE (reference sequence). V lost 2 bases to trimming and J lost 5 bases; unmatched junction nucleotides: 7. This CDR3 is built from 16 residues. In DNA form, the CDR3 reads TGTGCCAGCAGCTTTCCCGGGACAGGGGGCAGGACTGAAGCTTTCTTT. Translated, it gives CASSFPGTGGRTEAFF.

V and J are TRBV3-1 (or the pseudogene TRBV3-2) and TRBJ1-2; the match to TRBD1 covers 8 bases. The CDR3 runs to 16 residues. J was trimmed by 6 bases and V by 0 bases; bases with no gene match: 9. Per germline, CDR1 LGHDT and CDR2 YNNKEL (reference sequence). The CDR3 spells CASSQDVQGVGDGYTF. The CDR3 DNA reads TGTGCCAGCAGCCAAGACGTACAGGGGGTAGGAGATGGCTACACCTTC.

This rearrangement joins TRBV7-2 to TRBJ1-4, with 12 bases identical to TRBD1. V dropped 4 bases and J dropped 8; count of bases not matched to a gene: 2. This CDR3 is 14 amino acids long. Germline lookup yields CDR1 SGHTA and CDR2 FQGNSA. Here the CDR3 reads CASSWGTGGEKLFF. Written as DNA, the CDR3 is TGTGCCAGCAGCTGGGGGACAGGGGGCGAAAAACTGTTTTTT.

CDR3 residues: CASSVDVGRGTQYF. CDR3 nucleotide sequence: TGTGCCAGCAGCGTAGATGTCGGTAGAGGGACCCAGTACTTC. The chain uses TRBV9 and TRBJ2-5; D is unclear. Trimming left V 0 bases short and J 7 bases short, with 13 bases between. Germline CDR1 is SGDLS and CDR2 is YYNGEE. The CDR3 is 14 amino acids.

The chain recombines TRBV28 with TRBJ2-3; D gene uncertain. The CDR3 has 13 residues. V lost 8 bases to trimming and J lost 1 base, with 10 bases between them. Germline-derived CDR1 and CDR2 are MDHEN and SYDVKM. CDR3 loop: CASRPSGTDTQYF. DNA of the CDR3: TGTGCCAGCCGCCCGTCGGGCACAGATACGCAGTATTTT.

This chain joins TRBV7-9 and TRBJ2-1; D gene unclear. The CDR3 has 16 amino acids. Germline loops: CDR1 SEHNR, CDR2 FQNEAQ (reference sequence). V lost 3 bases, J lost 6 bases, and 18 bases lay in between. The CDR3 loop is CASSFLKLIGFNEQFF. CDR3 nucleotide sequence: TGTGCCAGCAGCTTCTTGAAATTGATCGGGTTCAATGAGCAGTTCTTC.

The genes are TRBV19 and TRBJ2-3; D is possibly TRBD1 (6 bases). CDR1 LNHDA and CDR2 SQIVND come from the germline V gene (reference sequence). This CDR3 comprises 16 residues. Trimming shortened V by 5 bases and J by 0 bases, and 15 bases separated the two germline ends. The CDR3 loop is CASSLWTDLSTDTQYF. The CDR3, as DNA: TGTGCCAGTAGTCTCTGGACAGACTTAAGCACAGATACGCAGTATTTT.